The 2 T cell receptor beta chains given below trace back to one sample, sequenced in a study of graft-versus-host responses after intestinal transplantation. Using immunoSEQ multiplex PCR, the repertoire was profiled, and TCRdb retains in-frame clones only, with some absent. Among 90,000 to 100,000 clones, roughly nine tenths were seen once, and the ten largest hold 0.4% to 0.5%. These receptors are not linked to any known antigen. Sample: unstimulated CD8+ T cells sorted from spleen or lymph node cells, taken before intestinal transplant. These receptors were collected from a human donor who received an intestinal transplant.

J is TRBJ1-4 and V is TRBV5-5; 10 bases agree with TRBD1. Germline CDR1 and CDR2: SGHKS and YYEKEE (reference sequence). This CDR3 is built from 15 residues. The J segment lost 13 bases and the V segment lost 5 bases, leaving 14 bases of the junction unmatched. The CDR3 DNA sequence: TGTGCCAGCAGAAGCCGGGACAGGGGTTTTGAGGGACTGTTTTTT. Translating gives CASRSRDRGFEGLFF.

The chain employs TRBV5-4 and TRBJ2-2; TRBD1 matches at 7 bases. The CDR3 runs 15 residues. V trimming: 2 bases; J trimming: 0 bases; junction bases outside the gene matches: 1. The germline CDR1 and CDR2 sequences are SGHNT and YYREEE (reference sequence). The CDR3 DNA follows: TGTGCCAGCAGCTTAGGGACAGCGAACACCGGGGAGCTGTTTTTT. Its protein product is CASSLGTANTGELFF. Based on the CDR3 plus reference TRBV5-4 and TRBJ2-2, the full variable domain is ETGVTQSPTHLIKTRGQQVTLRCSSQSGHNTVSWYQQALGQGPQFIFQYYREEENGRGNFPPRFSGLQFPNYSSELNVNALELDDSALYLCASSLGTANTGELFFGEGSRLTVL.